The source of this T cell receptor beta chain is a study of cytomegalovirus exposure and HLA in healthy donors. General study results and limits: A missense variant in DCLRE1C was later tied to TCR beta V- and J-gene trimming. A highly shared variant cluster was judged a likely technical artifact. The study designated roughly 150 TCR beta chains cytomegalovirus-associated.

CDR3 length equals 16 residues. The ends were cut back, 2 bases at V and 2 bases at J, with 14 bases in the middle. CDR1 and CDR2 (germline): SGHTA, FQGNSA. Turning to this clone: What it recognizes is unknown.

In the PCR, 60 Vbeta and 13 Jbeta primers were used. Sequencing was performed with immunoSEQ multiplex PCR; in TCRdb, only in-frame clones are kept and a portion is missing. The table has around 170,000 clones, roughly 83% seen once. The clonotype comes from a boy aged 2 to 9 in good health and CMV-seronegative. The chain couples TRBV7-2 to TRBJ2-3; no definite D call. Sample: PBMCs. The CDR3, as DNA: TGTGCCAGCAGCTTACAGGCCAGCCCATCCACAGATACGCAGTATTTT. It encodes CASSLQASPSTDTQYF.